This T cell receptor beta chain was retrieved from a study of T cell changes during pregnancy in multiple sclerosis. Repertoires were generated with immunoSEQ multiplex PCR, while TCRdb's copy carries only in-frame clones and drops some. The sample has roughly 100,000 clones; around nine tenths are singletons. The CDR3 runs 21 residues. V was pared by 2 bases and J by 8 bases, with 31 bases between. The chain uses TRBV23-1 and TRBJ1-6, with D possibly matching TRBD1 (6 bases). TRBV23-1 is known as an ORF, though its function is uncertain. The TCR was taken from a female donor with multiple sclerosis, enrolled in a pregnancy study. Material: peripheral blood, obtained after pregnancy. CDR3 nucleotides: TGCGCCAGCAGTCAACCACCGGGACCCGGGGAGTACAGGGCGACACATTCACCCCTCCACTTT. Translating gives CASSQPPGPGEYRATHSPLHF.